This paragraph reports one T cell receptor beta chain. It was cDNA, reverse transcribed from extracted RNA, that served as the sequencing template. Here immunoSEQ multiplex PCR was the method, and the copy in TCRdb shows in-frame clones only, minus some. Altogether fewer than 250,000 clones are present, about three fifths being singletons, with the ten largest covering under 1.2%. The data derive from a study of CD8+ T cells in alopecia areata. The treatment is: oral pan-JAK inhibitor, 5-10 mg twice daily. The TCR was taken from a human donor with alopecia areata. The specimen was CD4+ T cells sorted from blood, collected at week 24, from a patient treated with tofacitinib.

The CDR3 is CASSEPSKANYGYTF. The CDR3 DNA is TGTGCCAGCAGTGAGCCGTCCAAAGCTAACTATGGCTACACCTTC. The gene calls are TRBV28 and TRBJ1-2, with no clear D. Germline lookup yields CDR1 MDHEN and CDR2 SYDVKM. V lost 5 bases and J lost 0, with 13 bases in between. This CDR3 region has 15 residues.